Following are 28 T cell receptor beta chains from one sample sequenced in a study of OX40 agonist ivuxolimab in advanced cancers. Sequencing used immunoSEQ multiplex PCR; TCRdb keeps in-frame clones, though not all of them. The table shows 49,000 or so clones, with about 83% occurring only once. This sample comprised CD4+ or CD8+ T cells sorted from blood, obtained in a trial of the OX40 agonist ivuxolimab. Receptors originate from an adult with an advanced solid tumor such as melanoma, head and neck, liver or kidney cancer.

The chain uses TRBV6-5 and TRBJ1-6; TRBD1 agrees at 7 bases. V gave up 2 bases and J gave up 9 bases; unmatched junction bases: 4. This CDR3 spans 14 amino acids. Germline V lookup: CDR1 MNHEY, CDR2 SVGAGI. The CDR3 DNA is TGTGCCAGCAGTTACAGAGGGGGCAGTTCACCCCTCCACTTT. Translated: CASSYRGGSSPLHF.

The rearrangement joins TRBV5-5 to TRBJ2-7; D may match TRBD1 or TRBD2 (6 bases each). Deletions cut 0 bases from V and 4 bases from J, with 17 bases between. Germline V gene lookup returns CDR1 SGHKS and CDR2 YYEKEE (reference sequence). The CDR3 length is 16 residues. CDR3 amino acids: CASSLDGGGLGYEQYF. The DNA for the CDR3 is TGTGCCAGCAGCTTGGATGGAGGGGGGCTTGGGTACGAGCAGTACTTC. Full variable domain (rest looked up from reference TRBV5-5 and TRBJ2-7): DAGVTQSPTHLIKTRGQQVTLRCSPISGHKSVSWYQQVLGQGPQFIFQYYEKEERGRGNFPDRFSARQFPNYSSELNVNALLLGDSALYLCASSLDGGGLGYEQYFGPGTRLTVT.

The gene calls are TRBV29-1 and TRBJ2-1; D gene uncertain. Germline V lookup: CDR1 SQVTM, CDR2 ANQGSEA. There are 14 residues in the CDR3. Trimming shortened V by 2 bases and J by 1 base, and 9 bases separated the two germline ends. CDR3 sequence: CSVERARSYNEQFF. The DNA of the CDR3 is TGCAGCGTTGAAAGGGCCCGGTCCTACAATGAGCAGTTCTTC.

The V call is TRBV30, the J call TRBJ2-1; 10 bases are shared with TRBD2. Germline V gives CDR1 GTSNPN, CDR2 SVGIG (reference sequence). The CDR3 is made up of 11 amino acids. V was pared by 0 bases and J by 13 bases, with 0 bases of the junction left unmatched. Here the CDR3 reads CAWSVLAGQFF. Here the CDR3 DNA reads TGTGCCTGGAGTGTACTAGCGGGACAGTTCTTC.

V is TRBV9 and J is TRBJ2-1, with 8 bases identical to TRBD2. With 0 bases clipped from V and 4 bases from J, the junction kept 9 bases outside the gene matches. Germline assignment: CDR1 SGDLS and CDR2 YYNGEE. The CDR3 length is 17 residues. The CDR3 loop reads CASSVGGRSGVYNEQFF. The CDR3 DNA reads TGTGCCAGCAGCGTAGGGGGGCGTAGCGGGGTTTACAATGAGCAGTTCTTC.

This clone was found a few times. The chain has TRBV5-8 and TRBJ2-7; TRBD2 matches at 9 bases. CDR3 length equals 15 residues. Losses at the gene ends were 4 bases for V and 0 bases for J; bases not matched to a gene: 5. Per germline, CDR1 SGHTS and CDR2 YDEGEE. The CDR3 coding sequence is TGTGCCAGCAGCCAAGATAGCGGGAGCTCCTACGAGCAGTACTTC. Protein sequence: CASSQDSGSSYEQYF.

V is TRBV7-9 and J is TRBJ2-2; possibly TRBD1 for D (6 bases). The germline V gene encodes CDR1 SEHNR and CDR2 FQNEAQ (reference sequence). Trimming shortened V by 5 bases and J by 5 bases, and 9 bases separated the two germline ends. The length of the CDR3 is 13 residues. The CDR3 DNA sequence: TGTGCCAGCAGCGATACAGGGACCGGGGAGCTGTTTTTT. It yields the protein CASSDTGTGELFF.

This clone was picked up one time. The DNA for the CDR3 is TGTGCCAGCACTAGGGTGGGGTACACTGAAGCTTTCTTT. It encodes CASTRVGYTEAFF. V is TRBV6-6 and J is TRBJ1-1, with D uncertain. The CDR3 contains 13 residues. Germline V CDR1 and CDR2: MNHNY, SVGAGI (reference sequence). Trimming left V 7 bases short and J 3 bases short, with 12 bases between.

About this clone: The junction and the germline gene differ at one end; a read error may be behind it. This sequence joins TRBV29-1 and TRBJ2-1; TRBD2 is a possible D gene (6 bases). Germline assignment: CDR1 SQVTM and CDR2 ANQGSEA. This CDR3 is built from 13 residues. Here the CDR3 reads CSVEGRRDNEQFF. CDR3 DNA: TGCAGCGTCGAAGGGCGGAGGGACAATGAGCAGTTCTTC.

Only one count was recorded for this clone. This chain joins TRBV5-1 and TRBJ2-1, with a weak D call TRBD2 (6 bases). The CDR3 extends over 14 amino acids. With 4 bases removed from V and 3 bases from J, the gap between germline ends came to 11 bases. The germline V gene has CDR1 SGHRS and CDR2 YFSETQ. CDR3 loop: CASSTGLNYNEQFF. The CDR3 coding sequence is TGCGCCAGCAGCACAGGACTAAACTACAATGAGCAGTTCTTC.

The rearrangement joins TRBV14 to TRBJ2-5; TRBD2 might be the D (6 bases). The DNA end lines up better with TRBJ2-7; the J call may be wrong. CDR1 and CDR2 (germline): SGHDN, FVKESK. The CDR3 extends over 16 amino acids. The CDR3 DNA is TGTGCCAGCAGCCTATCAGGCGGAGGGCTGGGATACGAGCAGTACTTC. Protein product: CASSLSGGGLGYEQYF.

This clone was seen once. The chain couples TRBV30 to TRBJ1-2; D remains unclear. Trimming cost V 5 bases and J 8 bases, with 15 bases left between them. The germline CDR1 and CDR2 sequences are GTSNPN and SVGIG (reference sequence). This CDR3 is 12 amino acids long. The CDR3 reads CAWAPRSRGYTF. The CDR3 region has the DNA TGTGCCTGGGCACCGAGGAGCAGGGGCTACACCTTC.

This clone was recorded only once. The gene calls are TRBV28 and TRBJ2-1, with 7 bases identical to TRBD2. Trimming cost V 7 bases and J 5 bases; bases outside gene matches: 8. The CDR3 is 14 residues long. The germline V gene has CDR1 MDHEN and CDR2 SYDVKM. CDR3 sequence reads: CASTLGGGNNEQFF. The CDR3 coding sequence is TGTGCCAGCACCCTTGGGGGGGGAAACAATGAGCAGTTCTTC.

This chain joins TRBV6-6 and TRBJ2-7; no clear D gene. The CDR3 has 15 residues. Trimming stripped 0 bases from V and 4 bases from J, with 13 bases between. Germline CDR1 MNHNY, CDR2 SVGAGI (reference sequence). The CDR3 nucleotides read TGTGCCAGCAGTTACTCGACCCCCGGCTCATACGAGCAGTACTTC. This codes for CASSYSTPGSYEQYF.

This clone was recorded only once. The chain links TRBV10-3 to TRBJ2-5; TRBD2 matches 8 bases. CDR3 size: 13 residues. V trimming: 5 bases; J trimming: 2 bases; junction bases outside the gene matches: 1. Germline loops: CDR1 ENHRY, CDR2 SYGVKD. The CDR3 sequence is CAISLAGQETQYF. DNA of the CDR3: TGTGCCATCAGTTTAGCGGGACAAGAGACCCAGTACTTC.

This chain connects TRBV18 to TRBJ2-1; 8 bases fit TRBD2. CDR3 length equals 13 residues. Germline CDR1 and CDR2: KGHSH and LQKENI. The ends lost 1 base at V and 9 bases at J; junction bases unmatched: 2. The CDR3: CASSPRLAGEQFF. In nucleotides, the CDR3 is TGTGCCAGCTCACCACGGCTAGCGGGTGAGCAGTTCTTC. The whole variable domain, filled in from reference TRBV18 and TRBJ2-1, reads NAGVMQNPRHLVRRRGQEARLRCSPMKGHSHVYWYRQLPEEGLKFMVYLQKENIIDESGMPKERFSAEFPKEGPSILRIQQVVRGDSAAYFCASSPRLAGEQFFGPGTRLTVL.

The chain employs TRBV5-8 and TRBJ2-7; 7 positions agree with TRBD1. The germline V gene has CDR1 SGHTS and CDR2 YDEGEE. CDR3 length: 15 amino acids. V lost 4 bases and J lost 0; bases outside the gene matches: 7. The CDR3, as DNA: TGTGCCAGCAGCCTAGGAAAGGGGGCCTCCTACGAGCAGTACTTC. Its translation is CASSLGKGASYEQYF.

The V gene is TRBV28, the J gene TRBJ2-7; no clear D. Per germline, CDR1 MDHEN and CDR2 SYDVKM. V lost 2 bases and J lost 3, with 14 bases in between. The CDR3 is 15 residues long. The CDR3 nucleotides read TGTGCCAGCAGTTTACGACGCCCCGCATTCTACGAGCAGTACTTC. This codes for CASSLRRPAFYEQYF.

The rearrangement joins TRBV7-9 to TRBJ2-3; 8 bases are a match to TRBD2. CDR1 SEHNR and CDR2 FQNEAQ come from the germline V gene (reference sequence). The V and J ends lost 5 bases and 8 bases, in that order; junction bases with no gene match: 6. The length of the CDR3 is 13 residues. The chain's CDR3 is CASSMTSEGTQYF. The CDR3 DNA sequence: TGTGCCAGCAGCATGACTAGCGAAGGTACGCAGTATTTT.

This chain links TRBV4-1 with TRBJ2-1; 7 bases fit TRBD1. Trimming took 2 bases from V and 0 from J; bases not matched to a gene: 4. Germline V CDR1 and CDR2: MGHRA, YSYEKL. The CDR3 is made up of 16 amino acids. CDR3 loop: CASSQTGTASYNEQFF. The CDR3 DNA is TGCGCCAGCAGCCAAACCGGGACAGCCTCCTACAATGAGCAGTTCTTC.

The chain carries TRBV29-1 and TRBJ2-3; 15 nucleotides match TRBD2. Germline trimming cut 5 bases from V and 6 bases from J; bases unmatched to any gene: 6. Germline V gene sequence: CDR1 SQVTM, CDR2 ANQGSEA. The CDR3 is made up of 15 amino acids. This chain's CDR3 is CSVKGLAGGPDTQYF. CDR3 sequence (DNA): TGCAGCGTTAAAGGACTAGCGGGAGGGCCTGATACGCAGTATTTT.

The rearrangement links TRBV6-1 to TRBJ2-7; 8 bases are a match to TRBD1. CDR3 length: 12 amino acids. Trimming cost V 5 bases and J 5 bases; bases outside gene matches: 2. Germline V gene data show CDR1 as MNHNS and CDR2 as SASEGT. CDR3 region: CASSPGGDEQYF. In DNA, the CDR3 is TGTGCCAGCAGTCCAGGGGGCGACGAGCAGTACTTC.

The V call is TRBV5-1, the J call TRBJ2-3, with 12 bases that match TRBD2. Germline CDR1 reads SGHRS; CDR2 reads YFSETQ. This CDR3 is built from 16 residues. Trimming took 0 bases from V and 6 from J; bases not matched to a gene: 5. CDR3 in DNA: TGCGCCAGCAGCTTGGGACTAGCGGGAGCGAGCGATACGCAGTATTTT. Amino acid sequence: CASSLGLAGASDTQYF.

V gene TRBV19 combines with J gene TRBJ2-1, with D perhaps matching TRBD2 (6 bases). Germline CDR1 LNHDA, CDR2 SQIVND (reference sequence). CDR3 length equals 15 residues. The V gene lost 1 base and the J gene lost 3 bases, with 10 bases spanning the gap. CDR3 region: CASSIGGTGYNEQFF. CDR3 sequence (DNA): TGTGCCAGTAGTATAGGCGGGACTGGCTACAATGAGCAGTTCTTC.

The gene calls are TRBV7-3 and TRBJ2-1; 7 bases are shared with TRBD2. V gave up 0 bases and J gave up 3 bases; unmatched junction bases: 2. The CDR3 has 15 residues. CDR1 is SGHTA and CDR2 is FQGTGA in the germline V gene. The CDR3 DNA reads TGTGCCAGCAGCTTAACTAGCGGGTTCTACAATGAGCAGTTCTTC. This gives the protein CASSLTSGFYNEQFF. Using reference TRBV7-3 and TRBJ2-1 for the parts outside the CDR3, the full variable domain is GAGVSQTPSNKVTEKGKYVELRCDPISGHTALYWYRQSLGQGPEFLIYFQGTGAADDSGLPNDRFFAVRPEGSVSTLKIQRTERGDSAVYLCASSLTSGFYNEQFFGPGTRLTVL.

The chain is built from TRBV7-2 and TRBJ2-5; 7 bases line up with TRBD1. This CDR3 has 14 amino acids. J was trimmed by 2 bases and V by 5 bases; bases with no gene match: 5. Germline CDR1 and CDR2: SGHTA and FQGNSA. The CDR3 coding sequence is TGTGCCAGCAGCAAAGGGGGACAGCAAGAGACCCAGTACTTC. Translated, it gives CASSKGGQQETQYF.

V and J are TRBV5-1 and TRBJ2-1, with 8 nucleotides matching TRBD1. The CDR3 is 16 amino acids. Germline V CDR1 and CDR2: SGHRS, YFSETQ. The J segment lost 4 bases and the V segment lost 1 base, leaving 7 bases of the junction unmatched. CDR3: CASSLPRTGGYNEQFF. CDR3 coding DNA: TGCGCCAGCAGCTTGCCCCGAACAGGGGGATACAATGAGCAGTTCTTC.

The rearrangement joins TRBV23-1 to TRBJ2-3; D is perhaps TRBD1 (5 bases). TRBV23-1 counts as an open reading frame of uncertain function. V shed 6 bases and J shed 2 bases, with 24 bases lying between them. CDR3 length: 18 amino acids. In DNA form, the CDR3 reads TGCGCCAGCAGCCCGCAGAACCGACAGCCTTGTTTCACAGATACGCAGTATTTT. It specifies CASSPQNRQPCFTDTQYF.